This record looks at one TCR beta chain sequence and its context. Its specificity is unknown. These data originate in a study of blood T cells in healthy people across ages. Study results and caveats: TCR beta diversity, measured per million T cells, fell in a roughly linear way with age. Leaving the PBMCs unsorted stopped any conclusive comparison of naive versus antigen-experienced cells. When one million T cells were used, diversity estimates were thought to be underestimates.

Healthy Russian Caucasian donors spanned ages roughly 6 to 90 years. Germline lookup yields CDR1 SGHAT and CDR2 FQNNGV. Trimming took off 5 bases at V and 3 bases at J, with 14 bases between the two ends. This CDR3 contains 14 residues. Together with a sample-barcoded 5' primer, a J-beta primer mix was included in a second PCR lasting roughly 7 to 11 cycles. In TCRdb, the 5' RACE reads were re-called with MiXCR into one record per CDR3 protein. Of some 1,800,000 distinct CDR3 sequences in the sample, about two fifths were seen once. The source of this sequence is a human donor in good health. V gene TRBV11-2 combines with J gene TRBJ2-7; D unclear. The sequencing sample was made of blood. In DNA form, the CDR3 reads TGTGCCAGCAGCCCAATGACGGACGGCTACGAGCAGTACTTC. Translation: CASSPMTDGYEQYF.